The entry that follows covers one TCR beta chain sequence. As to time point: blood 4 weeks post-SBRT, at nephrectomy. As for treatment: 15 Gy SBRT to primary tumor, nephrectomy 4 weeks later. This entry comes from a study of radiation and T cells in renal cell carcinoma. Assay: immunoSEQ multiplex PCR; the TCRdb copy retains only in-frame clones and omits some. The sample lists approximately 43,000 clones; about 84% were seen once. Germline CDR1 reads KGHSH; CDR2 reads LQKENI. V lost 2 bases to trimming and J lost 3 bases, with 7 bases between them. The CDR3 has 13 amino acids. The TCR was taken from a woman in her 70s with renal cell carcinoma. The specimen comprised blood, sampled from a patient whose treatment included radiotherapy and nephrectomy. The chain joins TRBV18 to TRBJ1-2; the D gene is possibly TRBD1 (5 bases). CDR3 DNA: TGTGCCAGCTCACCAGGGGGGGACTATGGCTACACCTTC. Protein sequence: CASSPGGDYGYTF.